These 20 T cell receptor beta chains share one sample of origin, sequenced in a study of shared clonotypes between healthy human individuals (TCRdb year 2020). For the CD8 naive samples, CD45RO-negative cells were positively selected for CCR7, yielding a CD45RA+CCR7+ population from which TemRA cells were excluded. Libraries were constructed by the immunoSEQ multiplex PCR assay. TCRdb limited this immuneACCESS table to in-frame rearrangements with V and J called. A share of clones is missing; checked studies link under half to unresolved V genes, and the rest is unexplained. This sample lists roughly 2.1 million clones; 85% to 95% were detected once. The ten largest make up 1.5% to 2% of the sample. Source material: naive CD8+ T cells from PBMCs. Sample cell subset or site, as interpreted from the label and publication: CD45RA+CCR7+. The receptors here all came from a man younger than 35 in good health. Some clones in this sample may be carry-over from other donors' samples.

J is TRBJ1-4 and V is TRBV9; tentatively, D is TRBD1 (5 bases). Germline CDR1 reads SGDLS; CDR2 reads YYNGEE. The CDR3 runs to 17 residues. Trimming took 4 bases from V and 0 from J, leaving 16 bases between them. CDR3 sequence (DNA): TGTGCCAGCAGCATCGAGTCCGGGACTTCAACTAATGAAAAACTGTTTTTT. Protein: CASSIESGTSTNEKLFF.

This chain links TRBV28 with TRBJ2-3; 11 bases are a match to TRBD2. This CDR3 region has 17 residues. V shed 8 bases and J 6 bases; nucleotides not matched to a gene: 16. Germline V gene data show CDR1 as MDHEN and CDR2 as SYDVKM. CDR3 region: CASSLRHLAGGFDTQYF. Here the CDR3 DNA reads TGTGCCAGCTCGCTAAGGCACCTAGCGGGAGGTTTTGATACGCAGTATTTT.

This clone was counted a few times. CDR3 protein: CASGQGSGQPQHF. The CDR3 DNA reads as TGTGCCTCAGGACAGGGGAGTGGACAGCCCCAGCATTTT. V usage is TRBV30 and J usage is TRBJ1-5; 9 bases agree with TRBD1. Trimming cost V 7 bases and J 7 bases; bases outside gene matches: 8. Germline V gives CDR1 GTSNPN, CDR2 SVGIG (reference sequence). The CDR3 has 13 residues.

As regards this clone: This same CDR3 is encoded by further DNA sequences in the sample. The CDR3 DNA is TGTGCCAGCAGCTTAGGCGGGCCCTCCTACAATGAGCAGTTCTTC. Translating gives CASSLGGPSYNEQFF. This rearrangement joins TRBV11-2 to TRBJ2-1; a weak D match, TRBD2 (5 bases). The V end lost 1 base, the J end lost 0 bases, and 7 bases lay between the germline ends. CDR1 is SGHAT, CDR2 FQNNGV, per germline. This CDR3 spans 15 amino acids.

Points on this clone: Other nucleotide sequences from this sample produce the same CDR3. This chain links TRBV7-9 with TRBJ2-1; D is unresolved. The CDR3 covers 12 residues. Germline V gene data show CDR1 as SEHNR and CDR2 as FQNEAQ (reference sequence). The V end lost 5 bases, the J end lost 2 bases, and 4 bases lay between the germline ends. The CDR3 DNA follows: TGTGCCAGCAGCCCCACCTACAATGAGCAGTTCTTC. It specifies CASSPTYNEQFF.

J is TRBJ2-7 and V is TRBV7-2; 11 bases line up with TRBD2. J gave up 4 bases and V 6 bases, and 11 bases lay outside the gene matches. This CDR3 region has 16 residues. Germline CDR1 and CDR2: SGHTA and FQGNSA. The CDR3: CASRKGLAEIWYEQYF. The DNA for the CDR3 is TGTGCCAGCAGGAAGGGACTAGCGGAAATATGGTACGAGCAGTACTTC.

The V gene is TRBV4-1, the J gene TRBJ2-7, with D tentatively TRBD1 (6 bases). The CDR3 is 15 residues long. Germline CDR1 is MGHRA and CDR2 is YSYEKL. V dropped 0 bases and J dropped 5 bases, with 14 bases sitting between them. The CDR3 protein is CASSQDRGGKNEQYF. DNA for the CDR3: TGCGCCAGCAGCCAAGATAGAGGGGGAAAAAACGAGCAGTACTTC.

This chain connects TRBV6-5 to TRBJ1-2; TRBD1 agrees at 7 bases. This CDR3 has 11 residues. V dropped 4 bases and J dropped 8; count of bases not matched to a gene: 1. Germline V lookup: CDR1 MNHEY, CDR2 SVGAGI. CDR3 DNA sequence: TGTGCCAGCAGTTCGGGACAGGGCTACACCTTC. Residues: CASSSGQGYTF.

The chain joins TRBV12-5 to TRBJ2-3; TRBD2 matches at 14 bases. Looked up from germline, CDR1 is LGHNT and CDR2 is FRNRAP. The CDR3 is made up of 16 amino acids. The ends lost 6 bases at V and 4 bases at J; junction bases unmatched: 6. The CDR3 DNA follows: TGTGCTAGTGGGTCGACTAGCGGGAGGGTCCCAGATACGCAGTATTTT. The encoded protein is CASGSTSGRVPDTQYF.

The chain combines TRBV5-1 with TRBJ1-1, with D hard to call. Trimming took off 4 bases at V and 0 bases at J, with 13 bases between the two ends. The CDR3 has 15 residues. Looked up from germline, CDR1 is SGHRS and CDR2 is YFSETQ. In nucleotides, the CDR3 is TGCGCCAGCAGCCTCCGGACCGAGTTGAACACTGAAGCTTTCTTT. Its protein product is CASSLRTELNTEAFF.

The chain has TRBV7-2 and TRBJ2-7, with D tentatively TRBD2 (5 bases). Germline CDR1 and CDR2: SGHTA and FQGNSA. The length of the CDR3 is 14 residues. V was pared by 6 bases and J by 7 bases, with 19 bases between. The CDR3: CASRSSSGVREQYF. The CDR3 DNA follows: TGTGCCAGCAGATCTTCATCCGGGGTGCGGGAGCAGTACTTC. Full variable domain (remainder filled in from reference TRBV7-2 and TRBJ2-7): GAGVSQSPSNKVTEKGKDVELRCDPISGHTALYWYRQSLGQGLEFLIYFQGNSAPDKSGLPSDRFSAERTGGSVSTLTIQRTQQEDSAVYLCASRSSSGVREQYFGPGTRLTVT.

This clone came up once. The chain is built from TRBV18 and TRBJ2-3, with a tentative D call TRBD2 (6 bases). The CDR3 is 14 amino acids. V gave up 6 bases and J gave up 2 bases, with 12 bases separating them. Looked up from germline, CDR1 is KGHSH and CDR2 is LQKENI. CDR3 protein: CASSPGLSTDTQYF. CDR3 coding DNA: TGTGCCAGCTCGCCGGGACTTTCCACAGATACGCAGTATTTT.

The chain joins TRBV15 to TRBJ1-1, with TRBD1 identical over 7 bases. CDR3 length equals 15 residues. V shed 3 bases and J 0 bases; nucleotides not matched to a gene: 4. Germline-derived CDR1 and CDR2 are LNHNV and YYDKDF (reference sequence). CDR3 nucleotide sequence: TGTGCCACCAGCAGGGGACAGCAACTGAACACTGAAGCTTTCTTT. Translated: CATSRGQQLNTEAFF.

The genes are TRBV28 and TRBJ2-1; 11 bases agree with TRBD1. This CDR3 is built from 14 residues. With V trimmed by 4 bases and J by 10 bases, 6 bases remained unmatched. Germline V gene sequence: CDR1 MDHEN, CDR2 SYDVKM. The CDR3 nucleotides read TGTGCCAGCAGTTCACACGGGACAGGGGGAGAGCAGTTCTTC. Protein product: CASSSHGTGGEQFF.

The V and J genes are TRBV6-5 and TRBJ2-5, with 10 bases identical to TRBD1. The length of the CDR3 is 15 residues. Germline CDR1 and CDR2: MNHEY and SVGAGI. The J segment lost 5 bases and the V segment lost 4 bases, leaving 7 bases of the junction unmatched. The CDR3 is CASSSLTGQGETQYF. The DNA of the CDR3 is TGTGCCAGCAGTTCCCTGACGGGACAGGGGGAGACCCAGTACTTC.

This rearrangement joins TRBV4-1 to TRBJ2-1; a weak D match, TRBD2 (5 bases). Germline CDR1 is MGHRA and CDR2 is YSYEKL. The CDR3 sequence is 18 residues long. V lost 1 base and J 0 bases, leaving 16 bases between the germline ends. The CDR3 nucleotides are TGCGCCAGCAGCCAAGCCTCCTGGCGGGCCAGCTCCTACAATGAGCAGTTCTTC. This codes for CASSQASWRASSYNEQFF.

CDR3 sequence: CASSFLAGGADTQYF. The CDR3 DNA reads TGTGCCAGCAGCTTCCTAGCGGGGGGGGCAGATACGCAGTATTTT. This chain connects TRBV7-6 to TRBJ2-3; the match to TRBD2 covers 12 bases. The CDR3 is made up of 15 amino acids. The germline V gene encodes CDR1 SGHVS and CDR2 FNYEAQ. With V trimmed by 3 bases and J by 4 bases, 2 bases remained unmatched.

V usage is TRBV5-4 and J usage is TRBJ1-3; D gene uncertain. V was cut by 0 bases and J by 2 bases, with 12 bases left in between. CDR1 is SGHNT, CDR2 YYREEE, per germline (reference sequence). The CDR3 spans 16 residues. CDR3 region: CASSLDGLLTGNTIYF. DNA for the CDR3: TGTGCCAGCAGCTTGGATGGATTATTGACTGGAAACACCATATATTTT.

Concerning this clone itself: This specimen includes other DNA sequences encoding the same CDR3. The chain combines TRBV9 with TRBJ2-7, with TRBD1 matching over 7 bases. Germline CDR1 is SGDLS and CDR2 is YYNGEE. CDR3 length equals 12 residues. The J segment lost 6 bases and the V segment lost 3 bases, leaving 3 bases of the junction unmatched. The chain's CDR3 is CASSATGREQYF. For the CDR3, the DNA is TGTGCCAGCAGCGCGACAGGGCGCGAGCAGTACTTC.

This chain links TRBV9 with TRBJ2-7, with TRBD2 identical over 8 bases. The CDR3 consists of 15 residues. The J segment lost 7 bases and the V segment lost 4 bases, leaving 13 bases of the junction unmatched. Looked up from germline, CDR1 is SGDLS and CDR2 is YYNGEE. CDR3 loop: CASSLGPSGLGEQYF. DNA of the CDR3: TGTGCCAGCAGCCTAGGTCCTAGCGGGCTTGGAGAGCAGTACTTC.